A single TCR beta chain is shown here with its context. The sample originates from a study of control samples from healthy donors and cancer patients. The CDR3 totals 13 residues. V was pared by 5 bases and J by 10 bases, with 15 bases between. The germline V gene has CDR1 SEHNR and CDR2 FQNEAQ (reference sequence). Using immunoSEQ multiplex PCR, the repertoire was profiled, and TCRdb retains in-frame clones only, with some absent. The data show approximately 150,000 clones, with about 90% seen just once and 2% to 2.5% held by the top ten. This clonotype was sampled from a woman between 40 and 55 years old in good health. The sequenced material came from blood. This chain uses TRBV7-9 with TRBJ2-1; D remains unclear. CDR3 nucleotides: TGTGCCAGCAGCCTAGGGCACCCAGGCGAGCAGTTCTTC. Translated, it gives CASSLGHPGEQFF.